One sample yielded the 10 T cell receptor beta chains listed below, sequenced in a study of chemoradiotherapy in HPV16-positive cancers. Method: immunoSEQ multiplex PCR; TCRdb's copy keeps in-frame clones and lacks some. The top ten hold 12% of the sample, which has under 7,000 clones, over 55% seen once. The starting material was tumor tissue, obtained from a patient who underwent chemoradiotherapy. These TCRs come from a human donor with HPV-associated anogenital cancer.

The chain combines TRBV4-3 with TRBJ2-5; 8 nucleotides match TRBD1. V shed 0 bases and J 4 bases; nucleotides not matched to a gene: 4. Germline CDR1 LGHNA, CDR2 YSLEER. The CDR3 extends over 15 amino acids. The CDR3 sequence is CASSQDPDRVETQYF. The DNA of the CDR3 is TGCGCCAGCAGCCAAGATCCGGACAGGGTAGAGACCCAGTACTTC.

The V gene is TRBV6-5, the J gene TRBJ1-3, with 12 bases identical to TRBD1. The junction had 7 bases not matched to a gene; V was cut back by 4 bases and J by 6 bases. Germline V gives CDR1 MNHEY, CDR2 SVGAGI. The CDR3 is 16 amino acids. CDR3: CASSSPRDRGLNTIYF. CDR3 coding DNA: TGTGCCAGCAGTTCTCCCCGGGACAGGGGGCTAAACACCATATATTTT.

The gene calls are TRBV7-2 and TRBJ2-5; 11 nucleotides align to TRBD2. CDR3 length: 16 amino acids. Losses at the gene ends were 2 bases for V and 2 bases for J; bases not matched to a gene: 4. CDR1 and CDR2 from the germline V gene are SGHTA and FQGNSA. The CDR3: CASSLRLAGYQETQYF. Here the CDR3 DNA reads TGTGCCAGCAGCTTAAGACTAGCGGGGTATCAAGAGACCCAGTACTTC.

By sample share, this clone is large. V is TRBV10-1 and J is TRBJ2-7, with D maybe TRBD2 (6 bases). This CDR3 is built from 16 residues. Germline CDR1 and CDR2: WNHNN and SYGVQD (reference sequence). The germline V and J ends were trimmed by 3 bases and 4 bases, with 19 bases remaining between them. CDR3 sequence: CASSEGQVDYLYEQYF. CDR3 in DNA: TGCGCCAGCAGTGAAGGCCAGGTGGACTACTTGTACGAGCAGTACTTC.

CDR3 nucleotide sequence: TGCGCCAGCAGTCTTGGACTAGTTCAAAATGAGCAGTTCTTC. Its translation: CASSLGLVQNEQFF. The chain recombines TRBV5-1 with TRBJ2-1; 7 positions match TRBD2. The junction had 9 bases not matched to a gene; V was cut back by 5 bases and J by 7 bases. Germline CDR1 reads SGHRS; CDR2 reads YFSETQ. The CDR3 consists of 14 residues.

The rearrangement joins TRBV5-1 to TRBJ2-7; D is possibly TRBD1 (6 bases). From germline, CDR1 is SGHRS and CDR2 YFSETQ. Trimming removed 1 base at V and 2 bases at J, with 10 bases between. This CDR3 contains 14 residues. The CDR3 sequence: CASSLYREAYEQYF. The CDR3 region has the DNA TGCGCCAGCAGCTTGTACAGGGAAGCCTACGAGCAGTACTTC.

This clone was picked up a small number of times. CDR3: CASSDPRTGRTEAFF. DNA for the CDR3: TGTGCCAGCAGTGATCCCCGGACAGGGAGGACTGAAGCTTTCTTT. The chain has TRBV2 and TRBJ1-1; TRBD1 matches 8 bases. Germline trimming cut 3 bases from V and 5 bases from J; bases unmatched to any gene: 8. Germline V gene lookup returns CDR1 SNHLY and CDR2 FYNNEI. This CDR3 comprises 15 residues. The entire variable domain, with the rest obtained from reference TRBV2 and TRBJ1-1, is as follows: EPEVTQTPSHQVTQMGQEVILRCVPISNHLYFYWYRQILGQKVEFLVSFYNNEISEKSEIFDDQFSVERPDGSNFTLKIRSTKLEDSAMYFCASSDPRTGRTEAFFGQGTRLTVV.

V gene TRBV14 combines with J gene TRBJ2-7; 7 nucleotides match TRBD2. J lost 4 bases, V lost 2 bases, and 5 bases had no gene match. The CDR3 runs to 14 residues. CDR1 is SGHDN and CDR2 is FVKESK in the germline V gene. The CDR3 sequence is CASSQMRTSYEQYF. As DNA, the CDR3 is TGTGCCAGCAGCCAAATGCGGACTAGTTACGAGCAGTACTTC. Complete variable domain (other parts from reference TRBV14 and TRBJ2-7): EAGVTQFPSHSVIEKGQTVTLRCDPISGHDNLYWYRRVMGKEIKFLLHFVKESKQDESGMPNNRFLAERTGGTYSTLKVQPAELEDSGVYFCASSQMRTSYEQYFGPGTRLTVT.

This clone has just a few counts. This rearrangement joins TRBV30 to TRBJ2-1; 7 bases line up with TRBD1. CDR1 and CDR2 from the germline V gene are GTSNPN and SVGIG (reference sequence). The CDR3 covers 14 residues. Losses at the gene ends were 4 bases for V and 3 bases for J; bases not matched to a gene: 6. The CDR3 nucleotides read TGTGCCTGGACAGGGGGTCTACACTACAATGAGCAGTTCTTC. It is translated as CAWTGGLHYNEQFF.

The chain employs TRBV7-8 and TRBJ2-2; 7 bases map to TRBD1. Germline V gene lookup returns CDR1 SGHVS and CDR2 FQNEAQ. This CDR3 has 17 residues. V shed 5 bases, J shed 2 bases, and the junction held 11 bases outside the gene matches. CDR3 loop: CASSLTGTLINTGELFF. CDR3 in DNA: TGTGCCAGCAGCCTGACAGGGACGCTTATAAACACCGGGGAGCTGTTTTTT. The full variable domain, in which reference TRBV7-8 and TRBJ2-2 provide the parts outside the CDR3, is GAGVSQSPRYKVAKRGQDVALRCDPISGHVSLFWYQQALGQGPEFLTYFQNEAQLDKSGLPSDRFFAERPEGSVSTLKIQRTQQEDSAVYLCASSLTGTLINTGELFFGEGSRLTVL.